The clone carrying this TCR beta chain was seen repeatedly, ten times or more. Its antigen is currently unknown. Stability of Graves' hyperthyroidism was defined as absent ophthalmopathy progression within 18 months. Each diagnosis was grounded in clinical symptoms, serum thyroxine and TRAb, thyroid ultrasound, and orbital computed tomography. The data derive from a study of T cells in Graves' hyperthyroidism and ophthalmopathy. Looking at the study overall: Blood was drawn when the patient was first diagnosed and still untreated.

The study, taken as a whole, reports: Ophthalmopathy was distinguished from stable hyperthyroidism by 13 V-J signatures.

Regions amplified from RNA transcripts were the TCR beta CDR3 regions. The TCR CDR3 was amplified in a first-round RT-PCR using the HTBI primer set. TCRdb called the multiplex PCR reads again in MiXCR, with one record for every CDR3 protein. This table has about 320,000 distinct CDR3 sequences, around 17% appearing once. The CDR3 consists of 16 residues. Germline loops: CDR1 KGHSH, CDR2 LQKENI. Germline trimming cut 0 bases from V and 0 bases from J; bases unmatched to any gene: 2. Sequencing used blood. This rearrangement joins TRBV18 to TRBJ2-3; TRBD2 agrees at 8 bases. The origin of this receptor is a man aged 25 to 40 with Graves' hyperthyroidism. The CDR3 DNA follows: TGTGCCAGCTCACCACCGGGACTAGGAAGCACAGATACGCAGTATTTT. Its translation: CASSPPGLGSTDTQYF. Combining the CDR3 with reference TRBV18 and TRBJ2-3 gives the whole variable domain NAGVMQNPRHLVRRRGQEARLRCSPMKGHSHVYWYRQLPEEGLKFMVYLQKENIIDESGMPKERFSAEFPKEGPSILRIQQVVRGDSAAYFCASSPPGLGSTDTQYFGPGTRLTVL.